This T cell receptor beta chain was sequenced for a study of shared clonotypes between healthy human individuals. Study-level findings and limits: The study found roughly 5% of naive CD4 clonotypes shared across a few donors.

Method: immunoSEQ multiplex PCR; TCRdb's copy keeps in-frame clones and lacks some. The sample lists over 400,000 clones, approximately 95% occurring once. Comments on this clone: The antigen remains undetermined.

The CDR3 contains 17 residues. The V end was cut by 7 bases, the J end by 0 bases, with 16 bases between. CDR1 SNHLY and CDR2 FYNNEI come from the germline V gene. The J gene is TRBJ2-6, the V gene TRBV2; the D gene could be TRBD1 or TRBD2 (6 bases each). Sequenced material: naive CD4+ T cells sorted from blood. Subset defined: CD45RA+ positively selected. The clonotype comes from a woman in her twenties or thirties in good health. The CDR3 coding sequence is TGTGCCAGCACCTGGGGGGCTCGAAGCTCTGGGGCCAACGTCCTGACTTTC. Amino acid sequence: CASTWGARSSGANVLTF.